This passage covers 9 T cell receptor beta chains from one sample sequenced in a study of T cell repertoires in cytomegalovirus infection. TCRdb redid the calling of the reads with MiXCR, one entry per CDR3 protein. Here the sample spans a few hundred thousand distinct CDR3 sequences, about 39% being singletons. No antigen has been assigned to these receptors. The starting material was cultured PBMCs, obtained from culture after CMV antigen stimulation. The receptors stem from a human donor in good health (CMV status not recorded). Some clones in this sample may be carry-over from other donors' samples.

The DNA for the CDR3 is TGTGCCAGTAGACCAGGGGGCCGGGGCACTGAAGCTTTCTTT. The encoded protein is CASRPGGRGTEAFF. This rearrangement joins TRBV19 to TRBJ1-1, with TRBD1 matching 8 bases. Germline CDR1 reads LNHDA; CDR2 reads SQIVND (reference sequence). The CDR3 covers 14 residues. V gave up 6 bases and J gave up 4 bases; unmatched junction bases: 7.

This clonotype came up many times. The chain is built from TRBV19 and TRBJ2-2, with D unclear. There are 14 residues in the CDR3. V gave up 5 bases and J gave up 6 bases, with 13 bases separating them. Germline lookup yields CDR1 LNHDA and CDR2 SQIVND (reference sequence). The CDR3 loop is CASSGLGGAGELFF. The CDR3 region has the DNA TGTGCCAGTAGTGGTCTGGGTGGGGCCGGGGAGCTGTTTTTT.

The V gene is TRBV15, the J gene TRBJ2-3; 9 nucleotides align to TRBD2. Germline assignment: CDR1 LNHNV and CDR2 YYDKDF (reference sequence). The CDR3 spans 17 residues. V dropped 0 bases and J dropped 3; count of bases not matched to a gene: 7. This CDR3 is CATSRDRSLAGTDTQYF. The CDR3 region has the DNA TGTGCCACCAGCAGAGACCGATCGCTAGCGGGAACAGATACGCAGTATTTT.

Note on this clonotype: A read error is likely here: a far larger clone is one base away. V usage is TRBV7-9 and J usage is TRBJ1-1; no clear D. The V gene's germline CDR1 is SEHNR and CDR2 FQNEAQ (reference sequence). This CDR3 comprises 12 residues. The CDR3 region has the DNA TGTGACAGCAGCTTAGCCAACACTGAAGCTTTCTTT. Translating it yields CDSSLANTEAFF.

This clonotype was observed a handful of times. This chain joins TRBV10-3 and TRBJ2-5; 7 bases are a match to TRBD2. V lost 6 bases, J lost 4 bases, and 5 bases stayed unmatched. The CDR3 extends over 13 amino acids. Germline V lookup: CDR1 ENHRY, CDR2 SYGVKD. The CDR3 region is CAIRGGSPETQYF. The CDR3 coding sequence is TGTGCCATCAGGGGCGGGAGCCCAGAGACCCAGTACTTC.

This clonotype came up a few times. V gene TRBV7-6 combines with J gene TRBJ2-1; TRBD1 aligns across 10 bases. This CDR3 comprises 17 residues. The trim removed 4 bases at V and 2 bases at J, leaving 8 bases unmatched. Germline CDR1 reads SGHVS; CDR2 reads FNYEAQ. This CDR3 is CASSSSGQGTTYNEQFF. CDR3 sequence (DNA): TGTGCCAGCAGCTCCTCGGGACAGGGGACGACCTACAATGAGCAGTTCTTC.

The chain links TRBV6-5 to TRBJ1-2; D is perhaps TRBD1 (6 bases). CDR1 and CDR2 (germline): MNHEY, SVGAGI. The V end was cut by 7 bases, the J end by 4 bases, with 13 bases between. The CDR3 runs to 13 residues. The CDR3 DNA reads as TGTGCCAGCAAAACCGGGACAACCTATGGCTACACCTTC. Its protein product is CASKTGTTYGYTF.

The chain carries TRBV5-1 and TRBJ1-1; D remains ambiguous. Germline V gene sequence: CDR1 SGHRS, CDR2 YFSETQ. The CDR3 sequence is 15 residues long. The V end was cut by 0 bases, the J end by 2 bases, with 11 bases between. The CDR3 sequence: CASSLASDFNTEAFF. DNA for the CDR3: TGCGCCAGCAGCTTGGCTTCGGACTTTAACACTGAAGCTTTCTTT.

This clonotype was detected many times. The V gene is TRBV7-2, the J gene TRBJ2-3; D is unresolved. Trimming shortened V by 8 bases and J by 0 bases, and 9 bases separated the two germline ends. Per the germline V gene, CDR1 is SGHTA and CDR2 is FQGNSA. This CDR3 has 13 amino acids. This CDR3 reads CASGPTSTDTQYF. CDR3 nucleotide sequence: TGTGCCAGCGGGCCCACTAGCACAGATACGCAGTATTTT.